In its sample, the clone carrying this TCR beta chain was seen a few times. Its antigen is unidentified. With template switching, a universal primer site was added, and the cDNA carried unique molecular identifiers. One entry per CDR3 protein, called by TCRdb with MiXCR from the 5' RACE reads. Here the sample spans roughly 1,500,000 distinct CDR3 sequences, under 35% being singletons. This entry comes from a study of identical twins. Findings of the study overall: Out-of-frame alpha sequences common to twins exhibited an excess of low generation probability. Carriage of fewer insertions was seen in abundant cord blood beta clonotypes, whereas memory repertoires showed none. Findings came from cross-sectional statistics, without long-term follow-up of donors.

Germline values: CDR1 ENHRY, CDR2 SYGVKD. The CDR3 length is 11 residues. Trimming left V 3 bases short and J 10 bases short, with 9 bases between. The clonotype comes from a newborn girl in good health. V and J are TRBV10-3 and TRBJ1-1; TRBD1 is a possible D gene (5 bases). The sequencing sample was made of cord blood. The CDR3 loop is CAISDGARAFF. CDR3 coding DNA: TGTGCCATCAGTGATGGGGCGAGAGCTTTCTTT.